This record covers a single T cell receptor (beta chain). Antigen unknown. This entry belongs to a study of T cells in Graves' hyperthyroidism and ophthalmopathy. The CDR3 totals 13 residues. The germline gives CDR1 GTSNPN, CDR2 SVGIG (reference sequence). V dropped 5 bases and J dropped 4; count of bases not matched to a gene: 5. Study-wide findings and caveats: The blood repertoire included most of the expanded thyroid clonotypes above 0.001.

Thyroid ultrasound, orbital computed tomography, clinical symptoms, and serum thyroxine and TRAb underpinned diagnoses. RNA transcripts served as the template for amplifying TCR beta CDR3 regions. The TCR CDR3 was amplified in a first-round RT-PCR using the HTBI primer set. TCRdb reanalysed the multiplex PCR reads using MiXCR and keeps one entry per CDR3 protein. The repertoire holds 360,000 or so distinct CDR3 sequences, around 18% seen once, with 15% in the top ten. The sequenced sample was blood. V is TRBV30 and J is TRBJ1-5, with 7 bases aligning to TRBD1. The TCR was taken from a middle-aged woman with Graves' ophthalmopathy. CDR3 DNA: TGTGCCTGGGGAAGGACAGGTAATCAGCCCCAGCATTTT. Amino acid sequence: CAWGRTGNQPQHF.